This TCR beta chain appears in the sequencing data of a study of blood T cell repertoires in COVID-19. Study background: Specimens from acute and convalescent COVID-19 originated in the United States, Italy and Spain. Sources were T cells, B-cell-depleted T cells, or PBMCs; the material itself was cDNA or gDNA.

In the original workflow: Cell counts per sample came from amplifying reference gene primers. Libraries were prepared by immunoSEQ multiplex PCR; TCRdb keeps only in-frame clonotypes and omits some of them. V and J calls and clone size are as listed in that table; D and trimming were resolved from the DNA. The sample has 240,000 or so clones, about 80% seen once; the top ten hold roughly 9.6%. Sequenced input: peripheral blood. The origin of this receptor is a woman aged 80 or over with acute or convalescent COVID-19.

CDR3 bases: TGTGCCAGCAGCTTAGGCGGGGGCGGGCATGAGCAGTTCTTC. The encoded protein is CASSLGGGGHEQFF. The J gene is TRBJ2-1, the V gene TRBV7-3; D perhaps matches TRBD2 (7 bases). The CDR3 sequence is 14 residues long. CDR1 is SGHTA and CDR2 is FQGTGA in the germline V gene. Trimming removed 2 bases from V and 8 bases from J, with 13 bases in between.